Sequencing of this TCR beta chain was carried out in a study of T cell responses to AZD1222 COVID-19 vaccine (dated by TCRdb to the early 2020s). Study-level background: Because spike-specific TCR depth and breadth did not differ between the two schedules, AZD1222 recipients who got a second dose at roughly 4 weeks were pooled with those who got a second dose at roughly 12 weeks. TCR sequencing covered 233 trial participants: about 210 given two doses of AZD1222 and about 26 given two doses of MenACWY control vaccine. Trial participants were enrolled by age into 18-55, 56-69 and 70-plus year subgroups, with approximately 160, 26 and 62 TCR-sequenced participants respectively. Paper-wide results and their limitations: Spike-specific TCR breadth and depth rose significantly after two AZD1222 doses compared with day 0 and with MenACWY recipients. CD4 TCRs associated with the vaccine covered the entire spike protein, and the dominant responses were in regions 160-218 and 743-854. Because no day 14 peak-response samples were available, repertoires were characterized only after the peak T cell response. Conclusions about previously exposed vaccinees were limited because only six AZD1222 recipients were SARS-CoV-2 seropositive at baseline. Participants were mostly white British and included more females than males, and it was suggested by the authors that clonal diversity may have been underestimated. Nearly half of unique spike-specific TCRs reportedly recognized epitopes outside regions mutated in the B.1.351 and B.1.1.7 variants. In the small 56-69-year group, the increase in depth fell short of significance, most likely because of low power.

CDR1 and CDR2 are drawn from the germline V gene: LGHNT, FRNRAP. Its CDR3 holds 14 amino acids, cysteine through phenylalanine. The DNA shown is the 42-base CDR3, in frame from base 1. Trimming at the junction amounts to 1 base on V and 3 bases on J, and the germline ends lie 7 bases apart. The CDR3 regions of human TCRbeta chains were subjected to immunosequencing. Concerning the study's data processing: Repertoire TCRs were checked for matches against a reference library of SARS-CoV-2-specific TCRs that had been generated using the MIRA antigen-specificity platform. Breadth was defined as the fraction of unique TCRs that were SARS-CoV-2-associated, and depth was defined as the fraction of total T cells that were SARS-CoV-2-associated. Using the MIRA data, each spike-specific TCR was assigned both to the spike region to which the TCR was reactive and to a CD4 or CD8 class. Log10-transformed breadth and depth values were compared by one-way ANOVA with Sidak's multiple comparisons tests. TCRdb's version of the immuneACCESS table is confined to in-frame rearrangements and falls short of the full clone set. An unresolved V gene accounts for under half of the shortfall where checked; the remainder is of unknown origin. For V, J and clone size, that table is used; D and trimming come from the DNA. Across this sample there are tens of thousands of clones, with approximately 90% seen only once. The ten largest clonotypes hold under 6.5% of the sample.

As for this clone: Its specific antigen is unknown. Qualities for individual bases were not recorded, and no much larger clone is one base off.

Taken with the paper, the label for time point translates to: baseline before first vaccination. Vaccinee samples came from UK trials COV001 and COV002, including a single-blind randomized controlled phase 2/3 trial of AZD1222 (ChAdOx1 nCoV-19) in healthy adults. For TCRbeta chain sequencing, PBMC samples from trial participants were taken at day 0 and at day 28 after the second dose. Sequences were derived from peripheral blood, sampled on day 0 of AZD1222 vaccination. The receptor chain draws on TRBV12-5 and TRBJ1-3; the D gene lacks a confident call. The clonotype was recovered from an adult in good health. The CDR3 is CASGLGVSGNTIYF. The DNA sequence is TGTGCTAGTGGTTTGGGGGTGAGTGGAAACACCATATATTTT.